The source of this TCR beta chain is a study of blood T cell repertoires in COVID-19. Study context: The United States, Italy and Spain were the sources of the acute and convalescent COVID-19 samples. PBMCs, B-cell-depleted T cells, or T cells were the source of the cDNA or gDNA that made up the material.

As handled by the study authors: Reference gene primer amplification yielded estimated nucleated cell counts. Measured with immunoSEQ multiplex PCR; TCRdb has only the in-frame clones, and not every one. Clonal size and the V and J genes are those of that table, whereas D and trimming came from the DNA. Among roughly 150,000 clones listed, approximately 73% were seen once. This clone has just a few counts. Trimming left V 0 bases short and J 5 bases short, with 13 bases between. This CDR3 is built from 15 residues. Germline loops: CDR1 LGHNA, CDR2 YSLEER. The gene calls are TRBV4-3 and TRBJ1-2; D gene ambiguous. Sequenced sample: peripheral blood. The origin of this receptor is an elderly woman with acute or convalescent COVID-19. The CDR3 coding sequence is TGCGCCAGCAGCCAAGACACCCGCGAATCTTATGGCTACACCTTC. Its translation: CASSQDTRESYGYTF.